This T cell receptor beta chain comes out of a study of cytomegalovirus exposure and HLA in healthy donors. Findings and limits, study-wide: Later on, a genetic analysis was performed. It linked a missense variant in DCLRE1C with V- and J-gene trimming of TCR beta. Analysis performed later found 16,000 or so TCR beta sequences associated with HLA alleles at 0.05 false discovery rate.

13 Jbeta primers and 60 Vbeta primers were used for the PCR. TCRdb's copy holds only in-frame clones and misses some; the assay was immunoSEQ multiplex PCR. Among around 110,000 clones listed, roughly 80% were seen once. This clone was recorded a few times. Its antigen is still unknown. The receptor's source is a man aged 40-50 years in good health and CMV-seronegative. The sample consisted of PBMCs.

This CDR3 is CASSSSGTGVPPQQFF. DNA for the CDR3: TGCGCCAGCAGTTCAAGCGGGACAGGGGTGCCGCCCCAGCAGTTCTTC. The chain uses TRBV10-1 and TRBJ2-1, with 10 bases fitting TRBD1. Looked up from germline, CDR1 is WNHNN and CDR2 is SYGVQD (reference sequence). The CDR3 covers 16 residues. V dropped 5 bases and J dropped 11; count of bases not matched to a gene: 15.